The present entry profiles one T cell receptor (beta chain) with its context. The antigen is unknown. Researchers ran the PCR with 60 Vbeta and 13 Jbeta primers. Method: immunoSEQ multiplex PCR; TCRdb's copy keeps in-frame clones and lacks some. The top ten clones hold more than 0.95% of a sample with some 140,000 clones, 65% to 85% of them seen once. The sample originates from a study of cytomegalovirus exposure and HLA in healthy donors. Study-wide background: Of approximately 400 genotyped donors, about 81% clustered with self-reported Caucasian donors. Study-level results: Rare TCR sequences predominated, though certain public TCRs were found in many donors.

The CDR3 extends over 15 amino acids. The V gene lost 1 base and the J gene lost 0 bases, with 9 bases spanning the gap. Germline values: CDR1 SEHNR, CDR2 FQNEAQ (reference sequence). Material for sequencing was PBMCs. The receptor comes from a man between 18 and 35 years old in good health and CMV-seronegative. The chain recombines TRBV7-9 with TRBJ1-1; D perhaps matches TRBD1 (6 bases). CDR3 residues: CASSLGTAVNTEAFF. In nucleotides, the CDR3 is TGTGCCAGCAGCTTAGGGACAGCGGTGAACACTGAAGCTTTCTTT.